Listed below are T cell receptor beta chains from one sample, sequenced in a study of blood T cell repertoires in COVID-19. Assay used: immunoSEQ multiplex PCR; TCRdb lists only in-frame clones, some missing. The data contain roughly 170,000 clones, roughly nine tenths of them seen just once; the ten biggest clones take up about 20%. The source material was peripheral blood. The receptors come from an older man with active or convalescent COVID-19. CDR3s include the opening cysteine and the closing phenylalanine or tryptophan. The order of the fields is CDR3 protein, CDR3 DNA, V gene, J gene, clone size, D gene. D genes are given only for firm matches. Size values are once, few and many counts, or a class for expanded clones, and some rows have none.

CDR3 protein: CASSMTVFETQYF
CDR3 DNA: TGTGCCAGTAGTATGACAGTCTTCGAGACCCAGTACTTC
V gene: TRBV19
J gene: TRBJ2-5
clone size: -
D gene: -

CDR3 protein: CASSMSTDTQYF
CDR3 DNA: TGTGCCAGCAGCATGAGCACAGATACGCAGTATTTT
V gene: TRBV28
J gene: TRBJ2-3
clone size: few
D gene: -

CDR3 protein: CASSSRGGERGSNQPQHF
CDR3 DNA: TGTGCCAGCAGCTCCCGGGGAGGGGAGAGGGGGAGCAATCAGCCCCAGCATTTT
V gene: TRBV7-2
J gene: TRBJ1-5
clone size: -
D gene: -

CDR3 protein: CASSQVSSTEQYF
CDR3 DNA: TGTGCCAGCAGCCAAGTTTCGAGTACCGAGCAGTACTTC
V gene: TRBV3-1/TRBV3-2
J gene: TRBJ2-7
clone size: once
D gene: -

CDR3 protein: CASTREAGTTGELFF
CDR3 DNA: TGTGCCAGTACCCGGGAGGCGGGGACCACCGGGGAGCTGTTTTTT
V gene: TRBV6-4
J gene: TRBJ2-2
clone size: -
D gene: TRBD2

CDR3 protein: CASSLSRGQGSSYGYTF
CDR3 DNA: TGTGCCAGCAGTTTGTCCCGGGGACAGGGCTCGAGCTATGGCTACACCTTC
V gene: TRBV27
J gene: TRBJ1-2
clone size: -
D gene: TRBD1

CDR3 protein: CASGTTTYTEAFF
CDR3 DNA: TGTGCCAGCGGCACCACTACATACACTGAAGCTTTCTTT
V gene: TRBV12-3/TRBV12-4
J gene: TRBJ1-1
clone size: -
D gene: -

CDR3 protein: CASSISPGTSGIKTQYF
CDR3 DNA: TGTGCCAGTAGTATAAGCCCCGGGACTAGCGGGATAAAGACCCAGTACTTC
V gene: TRBV19
J gene: TRBJ2-5
clone size: -
D gene: TRBD2

CDR3 protein: CASSLKQTNTEAFF
CDR3 DNA: TGTGCCAGCAGCTTGAAACAGACGAACACTGAAGCTTTCTTT
V gene: TRBV5-4
J gene: TRBJ1-1
clone size: -
D gene: -

CDR3 protein: CASSAQRQNTEAFF
CDR3 DNA: TGTGCCAGCAGCGCCCAAAGACAGAACACTGAAGCTTTCTTT
V gene: TRBV9
J gene: TRBJ1-1
clone size: -
D gene: -

CDR3 protein: CASIRDSNQPQHF
CDR3 DNA: TGTGCCAGCATTCGGGATAGCAATCAGCCCCAGCATTTT
V gene: TRBV2
J gene: TRBJ1-5
clone size: -
D gene: -

CDR3 protein: CASSYRQGYAFF
CDR3 DNA: TGTGCCAGCAGCTACCGACAGGGGTACGCTTTCTTT
V gene: TRBV12-3/TRBV12-4
J gene: TRBJ1-1
clone size: -
D gene: TRBD1

CDR3 protein: CASSLRSGQGLDF
CDR3 DNA: TGCGCCAGCAGCTTGCGGTCCGGACAGGGGTTGGACTTC
V gene: TRBV5-1
J gene: TRBJ2-7
clone size: -
D gene: TRBD1

CDR3 protein: CASSLAAGTYEQYF
CDR3 DNA: TGCGCCAGCAGCTTGGCTGCAGGGACATACGAGCAGTACTTC
V gene: TRBV5-1
J gene: TRBJ2-7
clone size: -
D gene: -

CDR3 protein: CASTWTGEGYTF
CDR3 DNA: TGTGCCAGCACCTGGACAGGGGAGGGCTACACCTTC
V gene: TRBV7-9
J gene: TRBJ1-2
clone size: -
D gene: TRBD1

CDR3 protein: CASSRAASEEQYF
CDR3 DNA: TGCGCCAGCAGCCGAGCGGCTAGCGAAGAGCAGTACTTC
V gene: TRBV5-1
J gene: TRBJ2-7
clone size: -
D gene: -

CDR3 protein: CASIGGSGRGYNEQFF
CDR3 DNA: TGCGCCAGCATCGGAGGTAGCGGGAGGGGCTACAATGAGCAGTTCTTC
V gene: TRBV5-1
J gene: TRBJ2-1
clone size: once
D gene: TRBD2

CDR3 protein: CSVAASGGYEQYF
CDR3 DNA: TGCAGCGTTGCGGCTAGCGGGGGCTACGAGCAGTACTTC
V gene: TRBV29-1
J gene: TRBJ2-7
clone size: -
D gene: TRBD2

CDR3 protein: CASSRDGDNEKLFF
CDR3 DNA: TGCGCCAGCAGCCGAGACGGAGACAATGAAAAACTGTTTTTT
V gene: TRBV5-1
J gene: TRBJ1-4
clone size: -
D gene: -

CDR3 protein: CASSREDHGYTF
CDR3 DNA: TGTGCCAGCAGCAGAGAGGATCATGGCTACACCTTC
V gene: TRBV28
J gene: TRBJ1-2
clone size: -
D gene: -

CDR3 protein: CASSQGSVTEAFF
CDR3 DNA: TGTGCCAGCAGCCAGGGTAGCGTCACTGAAGCTTTCTTT
V gene: TRBV3-1/TRBV3-2
J gene: TRBJ1-1
clone size: -
D gene: -

CDR3 protein: CASSWGTSGTNEQFF
CDR3 DNA: TGCGCCAGCAGCTGGGGGACTAGCGGGACCAATGAGCAGTTCTTC
V gene: TRBV5-1
J gene: TRBJ2-1
clone size: -
D gene: TRBD2

CDR3 protein: CASSLQGEGRTEAFF
CDR3 DNA: TGTGCCAGCAGCTTACAAGGGGAGGGGCGCACTGAAGCTTTCTTT
V gene: TRBV7-3
J gene: TRBJ1-1
clone size: -
D gene: -

CDR3 protein: CASSLNSSYEQYF
CDR3 DNA: TGTGCCAGCAGCTTGAATAGCTCCTACGAGCAGTACTTC
V gene: TRBV5-7
J gene: TRBJ2-7
clone size: -
D gene: -

CDR3 protein: CASSYGGLAGARETQYF
CDR3 DNA: TGTGCCAGCAGTTACGGCGGACTAGCGGGAGCGCGGGAGACCCAGTACTTC
V gene: TRBV6-2/TRBV6-3
J gene: TRBJ2-5
clone size: -
D gene: TRBD2

CDR3 protein: CASREAGTSGNNEQFF
CDR3 DNA: TGTGCCAGCAGGGAAGCCGGGACTAGCGGGAACAATGAGCAGTTCTTC
V gene: TRBV27
J gene: TRBJ2-1
clone size: -
D gene: TRBD2

CDR3 protein: CASSVSPGQRGYEQFF
CDR3 DNA: TGCGCCAGCAGCGTGAGCCCGGGACAACGTGGTTATGAGCAGTTCTTC
V gene: TRBV4-3
J gene: TRBJ2-1
clone size: -
D gene: -

CDR3 protein: CASRSGGRRSLNTEAFF
CDR3 DNA: TGTGCCAGCAGGTCAGGGGGCCGGAGAAGTTTGAACACTGAAGCTTTCTTT
V gene: TRBV5-5
J gene: TRBJ1-1
clone size: -
D gene: TRBD1

CDR3 protein: CASTREGLISYEQYF
CDR3 DNA: TGTGCCAGCACTCGGGAGGGCCTCATTTCCTACGAGCAGTACTTC
V gene: TRBV6-5
J gene: TRBJ2-7
clone size: once
D gene: TRBD2

CDR3 protein: CASSAAGTGGRGEAFF
CDR3 DNA: TGTGCCAGCAGCGCCGCCGGGACAGGGGGCAGGGGTGAAGCTTTCTTT
V gene: TRBV9
J gene: TRBJ1-1
clone size: -
D gene: TRBD1

CDR3 protein: CASSPERGYNEQFF
CDR3 DNA: TGTGCCAGCAGTCCCGAGCGGGGTTACAATGAGCAGTTCTTC
V gene: TRBV6-4
J gene: TRBJ2-1
clone size: -
D gene: TRBD2

CDR3 protein: CASSSVRERDTEAFF
CDR3 DNA: TGTGCCAGCAGTTCAGTCAGGGAAAGGGACACTGAAGCTTTCTTT
V gene: TRBV6-2/TRBV6-3
J gene: TRBJ1-1
clone size: -
D gene: -

CDR3 protein: CATSDRSSPMKETQYF
CDR3 DNA: TGTGCCACCAGTGATCGGAGCTCGCCGATGAAGGAGACCCAGTACTTC
V gene: TRBV24-1
J gene: TRBJ2-5
clone size: once
D gene: -

CDR3 protein: CATSRDRGTGNRGVGNTIYF
CDR3 DNA: TGTGCCACCAGCAGAGATCGGGGGACAGGGAATCGAGGGGTCGGAAACACCATATATTTT
V gene: TRBV15
J gene: TRBJ1-3
clone size: -
D gene: TRBD1

CDR3 protein: CASSLRDKKTYEQYF
CDR3 DNA: TGCGCCAGCAGCTTGCGGGACAAGAAGACCTACGAGCAGTACTTC
V gene: TRBV5-1
J gene: TRBJ2-7
clone size: -
D gene: -

CDR3 protein: CASRKSGGAYEQYF
CDR3 DNA: TGTGCCAGCAGGAAGTCAGGGGGCGCCTACGAGCAGTACTTC
V gene: TRBV3-1/TRBV3-2
J gene: TRBJ2-7
clone size: few
D gene: TRBD1

CDR3 protein: CATSRDITRISYEQYF
CDR3 DNA: TGTGCCACCAGCAGAGATATTACACGAATATCCTACGAGCAGTACTTC
V gene: TRBV15
J gene: TRBJ2-7
clone size: -
D gene: -

CDR3 protein: CASSPLRVSQPQHF
CDR3 DNA: TGTGCCAGCAGCCCGCTCAGGGTTAGCCAGCCCCAGCATTTT
V gene: TRBV2
J gene: TRBJ1-5
clone size: -
D gene: -

CDR3 protein: CASSSQGEQNTGELFF
CDR3 DNA: TGTGCCAGCAGCTCCCAGGGGGAACAGAACACCGGGGAGCTGTTTTTT
V gene: TRBV7-6
J gene: TRBJ2-2
clone size: -
D gene: TRBD1

CDR3 protein: CAWSVYQALNTGELFF
CDR3 DNA: TGTGCCTGGAGTGTATATCAGGCCTTGAACACCGGGGAGCTGTTTTTT
V gene: TRBV30
J gene: TRBJ2-2
clone size: -
D gene: -